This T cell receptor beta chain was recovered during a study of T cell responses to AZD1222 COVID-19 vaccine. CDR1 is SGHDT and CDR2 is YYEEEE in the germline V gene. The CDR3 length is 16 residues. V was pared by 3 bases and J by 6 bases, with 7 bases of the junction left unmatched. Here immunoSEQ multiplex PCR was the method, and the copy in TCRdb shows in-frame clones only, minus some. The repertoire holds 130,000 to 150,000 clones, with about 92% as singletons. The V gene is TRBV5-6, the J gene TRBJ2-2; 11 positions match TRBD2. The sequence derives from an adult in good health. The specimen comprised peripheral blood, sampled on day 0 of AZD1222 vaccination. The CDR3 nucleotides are TGTGCCAGCAGCTGGGTCCTAGCGGGAGGTCCCGGGGAGCTGTTTTTT. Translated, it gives CASSWVLAGGPGELFF.